Reported below is one T cell receptor (beta chain). The repertoire was sequenced with immunoSEQ multiplex PCR; TCRdb's copy has only in-frame clones and lacks some. The sample shows almost 300,000 clones, 89% of them seen only once. The data were obtained in a study of blood T cell repertoires in COVID-19. Across the whole study: COVID-19 samples from acute and convalescent phases originated in the United States, Italy and Spain. Nucleic acid was either cDNA or gDNA, and it came from T cells, B-cell-depleted T cells, or PBMCs.

Germline CDR1 MNHEY, CDR2 SVGAGI. The CDR3 spans 14 residues. V shed 6 bases and J 0 bases; nucleotides not matched to a gene: 4. The rearrangement joins TRBV6-5 to TRBJ1-2, with 7 bases lining up with TRBD1. Specimen: peripheral blood. The receptor was isolated from a woman aged 30 to 39 with COVID-19, enrolled during active disease. This chain's CDR3 is CASRVGQANYGYTF. The CDR3, as DNA: TGTGCCAGCAGGGTCGGACAGGCTAACTATGGCTACACCTTC.